The present T cell receptor beta chain was sequenced within a study of shared clonotypes between healthy human individuals. Around 32,000 T cell genomes, or roughly 200 ng DNA, went into the sorted-subset replicate PCRs. Only in-frame clones appear in the TCRdb table, and some are missing; sequencing was by immunoSEQ multiplex PCR. The repertoire holds roughly 2.2 million clones, with approximately 90% as singletons. Division of CD4+ cells produced a CD45RA+ naive subset and a CD45RA-negative memory subset. Germline V lookup: CDR1 MNHNY, CDR2 SVGAGI (reference sequence). This CDR3 region has 13 residues.

The sequence was collected from a man between 18 and 29 years old in good health. Some clones in this sample may be carry-over from other donors' samples. The chain has TRBV6-6 and TRBJ2-5; TRBD1 is a possible D gene (5 bases). The J call may be in error: the DNA end matches TRBJ2-7 better. The sequenced sample consisted of naive CD4+ T cells from PBMCs. Regarding subset: CD45RA+ positively selected. The CDR3 reads CASSMGLSYEQYF. CDR3 DNA sequence: TGTGCCAGCAGCATGGGGCTAAGCTACGAGCAGTACTTC.